These T cell receptor beta chains were read from a single sample in a study of tumor and adjacent non-tumor tissue in lung cancer. TCRdb re-derived calls from the multiplex PCR reads in MiXCR, one entry per CDR3 protein. This table has 100,000 to 150,000 distinct CDR3 sequences, 55% to 75% appearing once. Material: lung tumor tissue. The receptor source for this set is a young man with non-small cell lung cancer. Each CDR3 is given with its conserved first and last residue. D genes are given only for firm matches. Not all rows give a size; the values are once, few, many and, for expanded clones, a class.

TRBV2 - - CASSGDSGGNQPQHF
TRBV11-1 - - CTSTHSGMATKNIHYF
TRBV20-1 TRBD2 few CSELRGVEETQYF
TRBV6-1 - once CASIVNIGADTQYF
TRBV11-3 TRBD1 once CASRETGYKQYF
TRBV12-3/TRBV12-4 - many CASSFGGNQPQHF
TRBV24-1 - few CATSDSGNMADTQYF
TRBV6-6 - - CASRKDTGPGLNTGTFF
TRBV7-2 TRBD2 - CASSRTSGTYTQYF
TRBV11-3 - many CASSLERGDNEQFF
TRBV11-3 TRBD1 - CASTTRQGDTEASF
TRBV12-3/TRBV12-4 - many CASSLAETQYF
TRBV6-2/TRBV6-3 - many CASSYRRNEKLFF
TRBV19 - - CASKGRYEAGELFF
TRBV12-3/TRBV12-4 TRBD2 many CASSFLAGVETQYF
TRBV5-6 TRBD1 - CAISLSTGGGEKLFF